The clone carrying this TCR beta chain has ten or more counts. Trimming took 2 bases from V and 4 from J, leaving 11 bases between them. The CDR3 spans 13 residues. From germline, CDR1 is DFQATT and CDR2 SNEGSKA (reference sequence). This specimen comes from a study of T cells after yellow fever vaccination. Background on the study: Some fractions had low cell numbers, and these were prepared with SMART-Seq v4 Ultra Low Input.

Generation of TCR cDNA used 5'RACE template switching (which added a universal primer site and UMIs). MiXCR was run by TCRdb on the 5' RACE reads, yielding one entry per CDR3 protein. The table includes a few hundred thousand distinct CDR3 sequences, less than 4.5% detected once. This sequence joins TRBV20-1 and TRBJ1-1; weak D call: TRBD1 (6 bases). The input for sequencing was PBMCs, taken on the day of the yellow fever booster vaccination. This clonotype originated in a man aged 18 to 29 who received the YFV17D yellow fever vaccine. The CDR3 DNA reads as TGCAGTGCTAGAAGGGACAAAATCACTGAAGCTTTCTTT. It specifies CSARRDKITEAFF.